The source of this TCR beta chain is a study of beta chain features in type 1 diabetes. At the level of the study: Across every sample, 100 million to 130 million sorted cells were examined in total.

General study points: TCRB CDR3s were moderately but significantly shorter in Type 1 diabetes patients in all four CD4+ subsets. TCRB repertoires of naive, central memory and Treg cells appeared more similar among patients than among healthy donors.

This CDR3 spans 16 amino acids. Germline V gives CDR1 SQVTM, CDR2 ANQGSEA. With 6 bases clipped from V and 3 bases from J, the junction kept 8 bases outside the gene matches. Donors contributed one heparinised blood draw apiece, averaging about 120 mL. Investigators reverse transcribed all isolated RNA, so they sequenced expressed TCRB transcripts. The protocol was immunoSEQ multiplex PCR, while the TCRdb copy is restricted to in-frame clones and leaves out a portion. The sample carries around 650,000 clones, roughly 12% recorded once. Details on this clone: Its antigen is not known.

The TCR originated in a young man with type 1 diabetes. This sequence joins TRBV29-1 and TRBJ2-2; 12 bases map to TRBD1. The sample taken for sequencing was naive CD4+ T cells from blood. Here the CDR3 DNA reads TGCAGCGTCGCCGGGACAGGGGGCCGGGACACCGGGGAGCTGTTTTTT. It is translated as CSVAGTGGRDTGELFF.